What follows are 24 T cell receptor beta chains derived from one specimen sequenced in a study of T-cell memory formation after mild COVID-19. Each CDR3 protein gets one entry after TCRdb re-called the 5' RACE reads with MiXCR. The sample holds 300,000 to 400,000 distinct CDR3 sequences, about an eighth seen once. The specimen was PBMCs or a T cell subset sorted from them (not recorded which). The receptors were sampled from a man in his late teens or twenties who had mild COVID-19 (a few samples of this study predate the infection). Cell type and time point are not known.

The chain employs TRBV20-1 and TRBJ2-3, with D hard to call. The length of the CDR3 is 10 residues. Trimming removed 3 bases at V and 5 bases at J, with 3 bases between. Germline V gene data show CDR1 as DFQATT and CDR2 as SNEGSKA (reference sequence). This chain's CDR3 is CSARIDTQYF. As DNA, the CDR3 is TGCAGTGCTAGGATAGATACGCAGTATTTT.

This clonotype has more than one count but fewer than ten. The chain employs TRBV20-1 and TRBJ2-1; 7 nucleotides agree with TRBD2. The CDR3 has 14 residues. The germline V gene has CDR1 DFQATT and CDR2 SNEGSKA (reference sequence). J was trimmed by 0 bases and V by 8 bases; bases with no gene match: 7. CDR3 sequence (DNA): TGCAGTTCCCTAGCGGTTGACTCCTACAATGAGCAGTTCTTC. Translation gives CSSLAVDSYNEQFF.

This clonotype appeared a few times. This CDR3 is CSVVGHQNTEAFF. The CDR3 DNA follows: TGCAGCGTTGTTGGGCACCAGAACACTGAAGCTTTCTTT. The chain recombines TRBV29-1 with TRBJ1-1, with unresolved D. Trimming removed 4 bases at V and 1 base at J, with 10 bases between. The CDR3 length is 13 residues. CDR1 is SQVTM and CDR2 is ANQGSEA in the germline V gene.

This rearrangement joins TRBV14 to TRBJ2-5, with D tentatively TRBD2 (5 bases). Germline CDR1 and CDR2: SGHDN and FVKESK. The CDR3 contains 15 residues. Trimming took 0 bases from V and 5 from J, leaving 13 bases between them. CDR3 protein: CASSQEEEGSETQYF. In DNA, the CDR3 is TGTGCCAGCAGCCAAGAGGAGGAAGGGTCGGAGACCCAGTACTTC.

The chain links TRBV7-8 to TRBJ2-7, with 10 bases that match TRBD2. V trimming: 6 bases; J trimming: 2 bases; junction bases outside the gene matches: 7. The CDR3 has 15 amino acids. CDR1 and CDR2 from the germline V gene are SGHVS and FQNEAQ. CDR3 nucleotides: TGTGCCAGCAGTCCTCTAGCGGGGGCCGCCTACGAGCAGTACTTC. It yields the protein CASSPLAGAAYEQYF. Drawing the rest from reference TRBV7-8 and TRBJ2-7, the complete variable domain is GAGVSQSPRYKVAKRGQDVALRCDPISGHVSLFWYQQALGQGPEFLTYFQNEAQLDKSGLPSDRFFAERPEGSVSTLKIQRTQQEDSAVYLCASSPLAGAAYEQYFGPGTRLTVT.

This clonotype was found a few times. This chain links TRBV15 with TRBJ2-3; D may be TRBD1 or TRBD2 (5 bases each). The ends were cut back, 0 bases at V and 1 base at J, with 17 bases in the middle. The CDR3 spans 18 residues. Looked up from germline, CDR1 is LNHNV and CDR2 is YYDKDF (reference sequence). CDR3 DNA sequence: TGTGCCACCAGCAGAGAGCTCTGGGGGTTTGGGGGCACAGATACGCAGTATTTT. Its protein product is CATSRELWGFGGTDTQYF.

V gene TRBV14 combines with J gene TRBJ2-3, with 7 bases identical to TRBD2. The CDR3 has 14 amino acids. Germline CDR1 SGHDN, CDR2 FVKESK. After removal of 4 bases from V and 6 bases from J, the junction contained 7 bases not matched to a gene. The CDR3 loop reads CASSLSGAPDTQYF. DNA for the CDR3: TGTGCCAGCAGCCTGAGCGGGGCCCCGGATACGCAGTATTTT.

The rearrangement uses TRBV14 and TRBJ2-5; D not resolved. This CDR3 is built from 15 residues. In germline, CDR1 is SGHDN, CDR2 FVKESK. V was shortened by 1 base and J by 0 bases, with 9 bases between the two germline ends. This CDR3 is CASSQGLVYQETQYF. The CDR3 DNA follows: TGTGCCAGCAGCCAAGGATTGGTGTACCAAGAGACCCAGTACTTC.

The V and J genes are TRBV5-1 and TRBJ2-7; 7 nucleotides line up with TRBD1. There are 13 residues in the CDR3. Germline CDR1 reads SGHRS; CDR2 reads YFSETQ. Trimming took 5 bases from V and 1 from J; bases not matched to a gene: 3. As DNA, the CDR3 is TGCGCCAGCAGGTCGGGACAGTCCTACGAGCAGTACTTC. It translates to CASRSGQSYEQYF.

This clonotype showed up just a few times. The chain links TRBV12-3 or TRBV12-4 to TRBJ2-1; 9 nucleotides align to TRBD2. The CDR3 loop spans 14 amino acids. V gave up 4 bases and J gave up 8 bases; unmatched junction bases: 6. The CDR3: CASSYSGGTDEQFF. The CDR3 DNA sequence: TGTGCCAGCAGTTATAGCGGGGGCACAGATGAGCAGTTCTTC.

The chain recombines TRBV5-1 with TRBJ1-1; possibly TRBD1 for D (5 bases). Germline assignment: CDR1 SGHRS and CDR2 YFSETQ. The CDR3 runs to 14 residues. V dropped 2 bases and J dropped 1 base, with 9 bases sitting between them. CDR3 nucleotides: TGCGCCAGCAGCTTCAGGACAAAGAACACTGAAGCTTTCTTT. It encodes CASSFRTKNTEAFF.

This sequence joins TRBV6-5 and TRBJ2-3, with D hard to call. The CDR3 is 14 amino acids. Between the trimmed V and J ends, which lost 3 bases and 2 bases, there was a span of 9 bases. CDR1 is MNHEY, CDR2 SVGAGI, per germline. This chain's CDR3 is CASSYRPDTDTQYF. As DNA, the CDR3 is TGTGCCAGCAGTTATAGGCCAGACACAGATACGCAGTATTTT.

This clonotype was seen a few times. The chain couples TRBV30 to TRBJ1-1; maybe TRBD1 (6 bases). The ends were cut back, 1 base at V and 7 bases at J, with 7 bases in the middle. Germline CDR1 GTSNPN, CDR2 SVGIG (reference sequence). The CDR3 loop spans 11 amino acids. The CDR3 spells CAWSARGEAFF. The CDR3 DNA follows: TGTGCCTGGAGTGCCAGGGGTGAAGCTTTCTTT.

This clonotype was recorded a few times. The gene calls are TRBV5-1 and TRBJ2-5; a weak D match, TRBD1 (5 bases). CDR3 length: 15 amino acids. Trimming stripped 0 bases from V and 4 bases from J, with 13 bases between. Germline CDR1 reads SGHRS; CDR2 reads YFSETQ. CDR3: CASSLVSGWGETQYF. The DNA for the CDR3 is TGCGCCAGCAGCTTGGTGTCAGGGTGGGGAGAGACCCAGTACTTC.

This clonotype has more than one count but fewer than ten. The chain joins TRBV28 to TRBJ1-2; 9 bases map to TRBD1. The germline CDR1 and CDR2 sequences are MDHEN and SYDVKM. The V gene end was trimmed by 3 bases and the J gene end by 8 bases; junction bases not matched to a gene: 4. The CDR3 covers 13 residues. In DNA form, the CDR3 reads TGTGCCAGCAGTTTTCGGGACAGGGTCGGCTACACCTTC. Encoded protein: CASSFRDRVGYTF.

This clonotype has only a few counts. The J gene is TRBJ1-2, the V gene TRBV3-1; maybe TRBD1 (5 bases). Trimming left V 4 bases short and J 7 bases short, with 13 bases between. The CDR3 contains 13 residues. The germline V gene has CDR1 LGHDT and CDR2 YNNKEL (reference sequence). For the CDR3, the DNA is TGTGCCAGCAGCCTCACAGGACGGGGTGGCTACACCTTC. Translation gives CASSLTGRGGYTF.

This clonotype was counted only a few times. The rearrangement uses TRBV6-5 and TRBJ2-1, with 7 bases fitting TRBD1. The V gene end was trimmed by 3 bases and the J gene end by 5 bases; junction bases not matched to a gene: 4. This CDR3 spans 14 amino acids. Germline CDR1 and CDR2: MNHEY and SVGAGI. DNA for the CDR3: TGTGCCAGCAGTTATCCCGGGACAGACAATGAGCAGTTCTTC. Residues: CASSYPGTDNEQFF.

This clonotype was recorded at least ten times. The genes are TRBV4-1 and TRBJ2-7; 8 nucleotides align to TRBD2. Looked up from germline, CDR1 is MGHRA and CDR2 is YSYEKL. The CDR3 sequence is 13 residues long. V lost 4 bases, J lost 4 bases, and 3 bases stayed unmatched. CDR3 protein: CASSPQRGYEQYV. The DNA for the CDR3 is TGCGCCAGCAGCCCCCAGCGGGGGTACGAGCAGTACGTC.

This clonotype occurred many times. The V and J genes are TRBV10-2 and TRBJ1-5; D perhaps matches TRBD1 (5 bases). The CDR3 consists of 13 residues. The germline CDR1 and CDR2 sequences are WSHSY and SAAADI. The ends were cut back, 5 bases at V and 7 bases at J, with 12 bases in the middle. CDR3 in amino acids: CASSPGRGQPQHF. The CDR3 bases are TGCGCCAGCAGTCCGGGTCGGGGCCAGCCCCAGCATTTT.

There are a few counts of this clonotype. The chain links TRBV6-1 to TRBJ2-7, with D perhaps TRBD1 (6 bases). The length of the CDR3 is 12 residues. V dropped 3 bases and J dropped 8 bases, with 11 bases sitting between them. CDR1 and CDR2 from the germline V gene are MNHNS and SASEGT. The CDR3 DNA reads as TGTGCCAGCAGTGAGACAGGCGTCAAGCAGTACGTC. Its translation is CASSETGVKQYV.

CDR3 DNA: TGTGCCAGTTTGGATAGCGGCTACAATGAGCAGTTCTTC. This sequence encodes CASLDSGYNEQFF. V usage is TRBV19 and J usage is TRBJ2-1; a weak D match, TRBD2 (6 bases). V shed 8 bases and J shed 3 bases, with 11 bases lying between them. Looked up from germline, CDR1 is LNHDA and CDR2 is SQIVND (reference sequence). This CDR3 spans 13 amino acids.

In DNA, the CDR3 is TGTGCCAGCACCGATTATAATTCGAATGAGCAGTTCTTC. It translates to CASTDYNSNEQFF. The chain combines TRBV9 with TRBJ2-1; D not resolved. CDR1 is SGDLS and CDR2 is YYNGEE in the germline V gene. Trimming cost V 6 bases and J 7 bases, with 14 bases left between them. This CDR3 contains 13 residues.

The chain couples TRBV29-1 to TRBJ1-1; TRBD1 is a possible D gene (6 bases). The germline V gene has CDR1 SQVTM and CDR2 ANQGSEA. Trimming took 8 bases from V and 10 from J, leaving 17 bases between them. The CDR3 spans 11 residues. CDR3 DNA: TGCAGCTTCACCATGGGGGCAGGAGCTTTCTTT. Protein product: CSFTMGAGAFF.

The rearrangement links TRBV7-2 to TRBJ1-1; D remains ambiguous. The CDR3 consists of 14 residues. From germline, CDR1 is SGHTA and CDR2 FQGNSA. V was shortened by 5 bases and J by 0 bases, with 10 bases between the two germline ends. The CDR3 protein is CASSVMTMNTEAFF. CDR3 in DNA: TGTGCCAGCAGCGTGATGACAATGAACACTGAAGCTTTCTTT.